This entry lists 21 T cell receptor beta chains sequenced from one sample in a study of blood T cell repertoires in COVID-19. Repertoires were generated with immunoSEQ multiplex PCR, while TCRdb's copy carries only in-frame clones and drops some. The table records around 67,000 clones, roughly 87% of them present only once. Sequenced: peripheral blood. Every receptor here comes from a woman older than 75 with acute or convalescent COVID-19.

CDR3 nucleotides: TGTGCCAGCAGCCCGGACAACAGCGGGGGCTACACCTTC. This translates into CASSPDNSGGYTF. The rearrangement links TRBV3-1 (or the pseudogene TRBV3-2) to TRBJ1-2; possibly TRBD1 for D (5 bases). CDR3 size: 13 residues. Germline values: CDR1 LGHDT, CDR2 YNNKEL (reference sequence). Trimming took off 4 bases at V and 8 bases at J, with 14 bases between the two ends.

The chain links TRBV11-1 to TRBJ2-5, with 7 nucleotides matching TRBD1. The CDR3 extends over 15 amino acids. Trimming removed 6 bases from V and 5 bases from J; junction bases left unmatched: 12. Germline V CDR1 and CDR2: SGHAT, FQDESV (reference sequence). CDR3 sequence reads: CASRRSTGVGETQYF. DNA of the CDR3: TGTGCCAGCAGACGATCCACAGGGGTGGGCGAGACCCAGTACTTC.

This clone came up a few times. V usage is TRBV28 and J usage is TRBJ2-5; D is unclear. Germline V gene sequence: CDR1 MDHEN, CDR2 SYDVKM. Trimming took off 4 bases at V and 3 bases at J, with 12 bases between the two ends. The CDR3 contains 14 residues. The CDR3 sequence is CASSSSVLKETQYF. As DNA, the CDR3 is TGTGCCAGCAGTTCATCGGTTCTCAAAGAGACCCAGTACTTC.

This chain joins TRBV28 and TRBJ1-2; possible D gene TRBD1, 5 bases. CDR3 length: 14 amino acids. The ends were cut back, 8 bases at V and 4 bases at J, with 17 bases in the middle. Per germline, CDR1 MDHEN and CDR2 SYDVKM. Written as DNA, the CDR3 is TGTGCCAGCCTATACGCGGGGGGAATCTATGGCTACACCTTC. Translation: CASLYAGGIYGYTF.

The CDR3 coding sequence is TGTGCCAGCAGCTTAGGGGGTCAGGGGGTCCCTGGCTACACCTTC. Protein sequence: CASSLGGQGVPGYTF. This sequence joins TRBV7-2 and TRBJ1-2; 7 nucleotides match TRBD1. The ends lost 1 base at V and 7 bases at J; junction bases unmatched: 9. CDR1 is SGHTA, CDR2 FQGNSA, per germline. This CDR3 spans 15 amino acids. Based on the CDR3 plus reference TRBV7-2 and TRBJ1-2, the full variable domain is GAGVSQSPSNKVTEKGKDVELRCDPISGHTALYWYRQSLGQGLEFLIYFQGNSAPDKSGLPSDRFSAERTGGSVSTLTIQRTQQEDSAVYLCASSLGGQGVPGYTFGSGTRLTVV.

This chain links TRBV2 with TRBJ1-2; 10 nucleotides agree with TRBD1. Germline V gene data show CDR1 as SNHLY and CDR2 as FYNNEI. The trim removed 4 bases at V and 7 bases at J, leaving 6 bases unmatched. This CDR3 is built from 14 residues. CDR3 in DNA: TGTGCCAGCAGTGGCAGACAGGGGGCTGGTGGCTACACCTTC. Amino acid sequence: CASSGRQGAGGYTF.

The genes are TRBV5-4 and TRBJ1-6; TRBD1 aligns across 9 bases. The CDR3 extends over 16 amino acids. CDR1 and CDR2 from the germline V gene are SGHNT and YYREEE (reference sequence). The trim removed 4 bases at V and 4 bases at J, leaving 6 bases unmatched. CDR3 amino acids: CASSPGTGTYNSPLHF. The CDR3 region has the DNA TGTGCCAGCAGCCCAGGGACAGGGACGTATAATTCACCCCTCCACTTT. Complete variable domain (other parts from reference TRBV5-4 and TRBJ1-6): ETGVTQSPTHLIKTRGQQVTLRCSSQSGHNTVSWYQQALGQGPQFIFQYYREEENGRGNFPPRFSGLQFPNYSSELNVNALELDDSALYLCASSPGTGTYNSPLHFGNGTRLTVT.

The chain joins TRBV6-5 to TRBJ2-1, with 13 positions matching TRBD2. The CDR3 loop spans 14 amino acids. V dropped 5 bases and J dropped 9; count of bases not matched to a gene: 4. CDR1 is MNHEY, CDR2 SVGAGI, per germline. This CDR3 is CASSRLAGGGEQFF. Written as DNA, the CDR3 is TGTGCCAGCAGTCGACTAGCGGGGGGTGGTGAGCAGTTCTTC.

The chain joins TRBV28 to TRBJ1-1; possibly TRBD1 for D (6 bases). This CDR3 is built from 15 residues. V was shortened by 6 bases and J by 5 bases, with 19 bases between the two germline ends. Per the germline V gene, CDR1 is MDHEN and CDR2 is SYDVKM. CDR3 in DNA: TGTGCCAGCAGCCCAGGGGAAGCGCGGAGGACTGAAGCTTTCTTT. The encoded protein is CASSPGEARRTEAFF.

V gene TRBV20-1 combines with J gene TRBJ2-7; perhaps TRBD2 as D (5 bases). The CDR3 is 15 amino acids. CDR1 and CDR2 from the germline V gene are DFQATT and SNEGSKA (reference sequence). Trimming cost V 3 bases and J 2 bases, with 17 bases left between them. CDR3 DNA: TGCAGTGCTAGTGACGGCCTAGCATCCCCCTACGAGCAGTACTTC. The encoded protein is CSASDGLASPYEQYF.

The chain couples TRBV9 to TRBJ2-3; 10 positions match TRBD2. With V trimmed by 0 bases and J by 0 bases, 7 bases remained unmatched. The CDR3 covers 18 residues. CDR1 is SGDLS, CDR2 YYNGEE, per germline. CDR3 bases: TGTGCCAGCAGCGTAGGAGCGGGAGGGCGTGCTAGCACAGATACGCAGTATTTT. Its translation is CASSVGAGGRASTDTQYF.

The chain links TRBV28 to TRBJ2-7; TRBD1 is a possible D gene (6 bases). V was pared by 6 bases and J by 2 bases, with 11 bases between. Germline V gene lookup returns CDR1 MDHEN and CDR2 SYDVKM. The CDR3 has 13 residues. CDR3 sequence (DNA): TGTGCCAGCAGCCAGGGGTTCGCCTACGAGCAGTACTTC. This sequence encodes CASSQGFAYEQYF.

The genes are TRBV28 and TRBJ1-3; maybe TRBD1 (6 bases). The CDR3 length is 16 residues. Germline lookup yields CDR1 MDHEN and CDR2 SYDVKM. With 4 bases removed from V and 3 bases from J, the gap between germline ends came to 16 bases. CDR3 amino acids: CASSSVDRGLGNTIYF. The CDR3 DNA follows: TGTGCCAGCAGTTCGGTGGACAGAGGGCTTGGAAACACCATATATTTT.

This clone has only a few counts. The CDR3 region has the DNA TGTGCCATCAGTGAGGGGGGACTCCGGTTCTACGAGCAGTACTTC. Translated: CAISEGGLRFYEQYF. The chain is built from TRBV10-3 and TRBJ2-7; possibly TRBD2 for D (6 bases). V was trimmed by 2 bases and J by 3 bases, leaving 14 bases between them. Germline loops: CDR1 ENHRY, CDR2 SYGVKD. This CDR3 region has 15 residues.

The gene calls are TRBV5-6 and TRBJ2-7, with D possibly TRBD1 on 5 matching bases. Germline V CDR1 and CDR2: SGHDT, YYEEEE. Trimming removed 4 bases from V and 1 base from J, with 9 bases in between. The CDR3 is made up of 13 amino acids. The CDR3 spells CASSPGLSYEQYF. CDR3 coding DNA: TGTGCCAGCAGCCCAGGGTTGTCCTACGAGCAGTACTTC.

The chain recombines TRBV30 with TRBJ1-1, with 11 bases fitting TRBD1. Losses at the gene ends were 4 bases for V and 2 bases for J; bases not matched to a gene: 6. Germline V gene sequence: CDR1 GTSNPN, CDR2 SVGIG (reference sequence). CDR3 length: 15 residues. The CDR3 DNA reads as TGTGCCTGGACCGGACAGGGGGCTGGTAACACTGAAGCTTTCTTT. Encoded protein: CAWTGQGAGNTEAFF.

The rearrangement links TRBV7-2 to TRBJ1-5; possibly TRBD1 for D (5 bases). With 6 bases removed from V and 1 base from J, the gap between germline ends came to 10 bases. CDR1 and CDR2 from the germline V gene are SGHTA and FQGNSA. The CDR3 runs to 14 residues. In DNA form, the CDR3 reads TGTGCCAGCAGGGAGGGGTCGAGCAATCAGCCCCAGCATTTT. Translated, it gives CASREGSSNQPQHF.

This clone was seen more than once but under ten times. The V and J genes are TRBV5-5 and TRBJ2-5; the D gene is possibly TRBD2 (6 bases). Trimming pared 1 base from V and 0 bases from J, leaving 7 bases between. This CDR3 region has 14 residues. Germline CDR1 is SGHKS and CDR2 is YYEKEE (reference sequence). In nucleotides, the CDR3 is TGTGCCAGCAGCTTGTGGGACTACCAAGAGACCCAGTACTTC. Residues: CASSLWDYQETQYF.

Here the CDR3 DNA reads TGTGCCAGCAGCCGACTTTTGAATGAGCAGTTCTTC. This gives the protein CASSRLLNEQFF. The chain has TRBV12-3 or TRBV12-4 and TRBJ2-1; unclear D gene. CDR3 length: 12 amino acids. The V gene lost 6 bases and the J gene lost 7 bases, with 10 bases spanning the gap.

J is TRBJ1-1 and V is TRBV7-2; no definite D call. Germline CDR1 is SGHTA and CDR2 is FQGNSA. The V end lost 1 base, the J end lost 1 base, and 7 bases lay between the germline ends. This CDR3 comprises 14 residues. The CDR3 loop is CASSLERRNTEAFF. CDR3 DNA: TGTGCCAGCAGCTTAGAAAGGAGGAACACTGAAGCTTTCTTT.

This rearrangement joins TRBV7-2 to TRBJ1-5; unclear D gene. The CDR3 length is 16 residues. V shed 5 bases and J shed 0 bases, with 14 bases lying between them. Germline V gene data show CDR1 as SGHTA and CDR2 as FQGNSA. CDR3 in amino acids: CASSSRGSLSNQPQHF. The CDR3 nucleotides are TGTGCCAGCAGCAGCCGGGGATCCCTTAGCAATCAGCCCCAGCATTTT.